The 7 T cell receptor beta chains listed next were all sequenced from one sample in a study of OX40 agonist ivuxolimab in advanced cancers. Assay: immunoSEQ multiplex PCR; the TCRdb copy retains only in-frame clones and omits some. The sample lists more than 60,000 clones, roughly 84% seen once, with about 4.8% in the top ten. The sample consisted of CD4+ or CD8+ T cells sorted from blood, taken in a trial of the OX40 agonist ivuxolimab. The source of these receptors is an adult with an advanced solid tumor such as melanoma, head and neck, liver or kidney cancer.

The V call is TRBV13, the J call TRBJ2-1; D uncertain. Per germline, CDR1 PRHDT and CDR2 FYEKMQ (reference sequence). The length of the CDR3 is 13 residues. V was pared by 5 bases and J by 5 bases, with 10 bases between. CDR3 sequence: CASSPRAHNEQFF. In DNA form, the CDR3 reads TGTGCCAGCAGCCCAAGAGCACACAATGAGCAGTTCTTC.

The genes are TRBV6-1 and TRBJ2-7; 7 bases line up with TRBD2. The CDR3 extends over 15 amino acids. Germline V gene sequence: CDR1 MNHNS, CDR2 SASEGT. Losses at the gene ends were 6 bases for V and 2 bases for J; bases not matched to a gene: 10. The CDR3 loop is CASRISGGGTYEQYF. The CDR3 region has the DNA TGTGCCAGCAGGATAAGTGGCGGGGGTACCTACGAGCAGTACTTC.

The chain employs TRBV21-1 and TRBJ1-5; the table names TRBD1, a call not compared with the DNA. TRBV21-1 represents a pseudogene. CDR3 length: 14 amino acids. CDR3 DNA sequence: TGTGCCAGCAGCCCGGACAGGGTAAATCAGCCCCAGCATTTT. The encoded protein is CASSPDRVNQPQHF.

The chain is built from TRBV7-2 and TRBJ2-1; the match to TRBD2 covers 11 bases. The CDR3 is 17 residues long. The V segment lost 5 bases and the J segment 6 bases; nucleotides outside the gene matches: 12. Germline V CDR1 and CDR2: SGHTA, FQGNSA. The CDR3 protein is CASSALAGGSPGNEQFF. Here the CDR3 DNA reads TGTGCCAGCAGCGCGCTAGCGGGGGGCTCTCCGGGCAATGAGCAGTTCTTC.

This clone was observed a few times. The rearrangement links TRBV7-3 to TRBJ1-5; TRBD1 might be the D (6 bases). The germline CDR1 and CDR2 sequences are SGHTA and FQGTGA. The CDR3 has 13 amino acids. V shed 5 bases and J shed 6 bases, with 11 bases lying between them. The DNA of the CDR3 is TGTGCCAGCAGCGAATTCAGGGGTCAGCCCCAGCATTTT. Its translation: CASSEFRGQPQHF.

The chain uses TRBV7-8 and TRBJ2-3, with 7 bases lining up with TRBD1. Germline V gene sequence: CDR1 SGHVS, CDR2 FQNEAQ. There are 16 residues in the CDR3. The V segment lost 5 bases and the J segment 2 bases; nucleotides outside the gene matches: 10. The CDR3 protein is CASSRGQRPNTDTQYF. The DNA of the CDR3 is TGTGCCAGCAGCCGGGGACAGCGACCGAACACAGATACGCAGTATTTT. Variable domain in full (rest from reference TRBV7-8 and TRBJ2-3): GAGVSQSPRYKVAKRGQDVALRCDPISGHVSLFWYQQALGQGPEFLTYFQNEAQLDKSGLPSDRFFAERPEGSVSTLKIQRTQQEDSAVYLCASSRGQRPNTDTQYFGPGTRLTVL.

This clone occurred once. The chain has TRBV6-1 and TRBJ2-7; maybe TRBD1 (5 bases). The CDR3 extends over 15 amino acids. Trimming took off 4 bases at V and 2 bases at J, with 15 bases between the two ends. Germline V gene sequence: CDR1 MNHNS, CDR2 SASEGT. This CDR3 reads CASSGSTGPAYEQYF. CDR3 sequence (DNA): TGTGCCAGCAGTGGCTCAACAGGACCCGCCTACGAGCAGTACTTC.